These 21 T cell receptor beta chains originate from one sample sequenced in a study of human T cells and chemical hapten exposure. TCRdb re-called the RACE reads with MiXCR, one entry per CDR3 protein. Counted here are around 110,000 distinct CDR3 sequences, about 11% occurring once; the ten biggest clones make up 2% to 2.5%. Time point of the sample: patch test 3, about 24 weeks after DPC sensitization. The treatment denotes: therapeutic diphenylcyclopropenone sensitization with weekly scalp DPC. The sample in question was whole blood, obtained in connection with sensitization to the hapten diphenylcyclopropenone (DPC). The receptor set was obtained from a woman aged 45-59 years with alopecia areata. Some clones in this sample may be carry-over from other donors' samples.

This clonotype appeared many times. CDR3 sequence reads: CASSQAMVQGASTDTQYF. The CDR3 DNA reads TGCGCCAGCAGCCAAGCCATGGTACAGGGGGCGAGCACAGATACGCAGTATTTT. The chain has TRBV4-1 and TRBJ2-3, with 9 nucleotides matching TRBD1. V lost 1 base and J lost 0; bases outside the gene matches: 8. CDR1 and CDR2 from the germline V gene are MGHRA and YSYEKL. The CDR3 has 18 amino acids.

This clonotype was detected many times. The V call is TRBV7-2, the J call TRBJ2-3; D is uncertain. The CDR3 loop spans 12 amino acids. In germline, CDR1 is SGHTA, CDR2 FQGNSA. V lost 5 bases, J lost 5 bases, and 8 bases lay in between. Here the CDR3 reads CASSLILDTQYF. In nucleotides, the CDR3 is TGTGCCAGCAGCCTCATCTTAGATACGCAGTATTTT.

CDR3 sequence reads: CASGCSGADTQYF. The CDR3 DNA follows: TGTGCCAGCGGATGCAGTGGGGCGGATACGCAGTATTTT. This chain joins TRBV10-3 and TRBJ2-3, with D possibly TRBD1 on 5 matching bases. The germline V gene encodes CDR1 ENHRY and CDR2 SYGVKD. Trimming took off 10 bases at V and 6 bases at J, with 17 bases between the two ends. The CDR3 consists of 13 residues.

This clonotype was recorded a few times. The CDR3 DNA sequence: TGTGCCAGCAGCTCGGAAACACGGATTTCACCCCTCCACTTT. Its translation: CASSSETRISPLHF. The V and J genes are TRBV7-2 and TRBJ1-6; D is undetermined. CDR1 and CDR2 from the germline V gene are SGHTA and FQGNSA. Trimming shortened V by 4 bases and J by 9 bases, and 13 bases separated the two germline ends. The CDR3 runs to 14 residues.

This clonotype has only a few counts. The chain carries TRBV27 and TRBJ1-5; TRBD1 matches at 12 bases. Trimming cost V 4 bases and J 5 bases; bases outside gene matches: 12. CDR1 MNHEY and CDR2 SMNVEV come from the germline V gene (reference sequence). CDR3 length: 18 amino acids. CDR3 sequence: CASSSEGTGGVADQPQHF. DNA of the CDR3: TGTGCCAGCAGTTCGGAGGGGACAGGGGGCGTAGCGGATCAGCCCCAGCATTTT.

The chain has TRBV2 and TRBJ2-3; D perhaps matches TRBD1 (6 bases). Germline V lookup: CDR1 SNHLY, CDR2 FYNNEI. Trimming cost V 4 bases and J 1 base, with 12 bases left between them. The CDR3 covers 15 residues. DNA for the CDR3: TGTGCCAGCAGTGCAACAGGGACGGGCACAGATACGCAGTATTTT. Encoded protein: CASSATGTGTDTQYF.

The chain employs TRBV3-1 and TRBJ2-5, with D possibly matching TRBD2 (6 bases). This CDR3 contains 16 residues. The germline CDR1 and CDR2 sequences are LGHDT and YNNKEL (reference sequence). Trimming took off 4 bases at V and 5 bases at J, with 20 bases between the two ends. The CDR3 coding sequence is TGTGCCAGCAGCCCACTGACTGGCCCGGCGGGGGAGACCCAGTACTTC. It yields the protein CASSPLTGPAGETQYF.

This clonotype turned up a few times. The J gene is TRBJ2-5, the V gene TRBV6-2 or TRBV6-3, with 9 bases fitting TRBD2. CDR1 and CDR2 (germline): MNHEY, SVGEGT. This CDR3 is built from 14 residues. Germline trimming cut 7 bases from V and 5 bases from J; bases unmatched to any gene: 8. The CDR3 sequence is CASTRAGTSETQYF. The CDR3 DNA reads as TGTGCCAGCACCCGGGCCGGGACTAGCGAGACCCAGTACTTC.

This clonotype came up many times. The chain joins TRBV6-5 to TRBJ2-3, with 7 bases identical to TRBD1. In germline, CDR1 is MNHEY, CDR2 SVGAGI. V dropped 0 bases and J dropped 0; count of bases not matched to a gene: 0. The CDR3 loop spans 15 amino acids. The CDR3 nucleotides read TGTGCCAGCAGTTACTCGACAGGGAGCACAGATACGCAGTATTTT. Protein sequence: CASSYSTGSTDTQYF.

The chain joins TRBV27 to TRBJ1-4; D unclear. There are 14 residues in the CDR3. V lost 7 bases and J lost 0, with 9 bases in between. Germline values: CDR1 MNHEY, CDR2 SMNVEV (reference sequence). The CDR3 nucleotides are TGTGCCAGCAAGGCGACTGCAACTAATGAAAAACTGTTTTTT. It yields the protein CASKATATNEKLFF.

The genes are TRBV4-1 and TRBJ2-1; TRBD2 matches 12 bases. Germline-derived CDR1 and CDR2 are MGHRA and YSYEKL. The length of the CDR3 is 12 residues. The junction had 3 bases not matched to a gene; V was cut back by 10 bases and J by 8 bases. The DNA of the CDR3 is TGCGCCACTAGCGGGGGGGCCTATGAGCAGTTCTTC. It yields the protein CATSGGAYEQFF.

This sequence joins TRBV6-5 and TRBJ1-1; D is ambiguous. CDR1 MNHEY and CDR2 SVGAGI come from the germline V gene. CDR3 size: 11 residues. V was clipped by 6 bases and J by 6 bases, with 8 bases between them. The CDR3 DNA reads TGTGCCAGCAGCGGAGGATCTGAAGCTTTCTTT. Protein sequence: CASSGGSEAFF.

This clonotype turned up a few times. The rearrangement joins TRBV18 to TRBJ2-3; D is unresolved. Per germline, CDR1 KGHSH and CDR2 LQKENI. Between the trimmed V and J ends, which lost 0 bases and 0 bases, there was a span of 13 bases. The CDR3 has 17 amino acids. CDR3 sequence (DNA): TGTGCCAGCTCACCACCGAGGAGCTCCACTAGCACAGATACGCAGTATTTT. Amino acids: CASSPPRSSTSTDTQYF.

This clonotype was counted a few times. The gene calls are TRBV15 and TRBJ1-4; the D gene is possibly TRBD1 (5 bases). Trimming took off 1 base at V and 0 bases at J, with 9 bases between the two ends. CDR1 and CDR2 (germline): LNHNV, YYDKDF (reference sequence). The CDR3 consists of 16 residues. CDR3 sequence reads: CATSRVVGATNEKLFF. The CDR3 DNA sequence: TGTGCCACCAGCAGAGTGGTAGGGGCAACTAATGAAAAACTGTTTTTT.

V and J are TRBV6-5 and TRBJ2-3, with D perhaps being TRBD1 or TRBD2 (5 bases each). Germline values: CDR1 MNHEY, CDR2 SVGAGI. There are 12 residues in the CDR3. In nucleotides, the CDR3 is TGTGCGGCAGGGAGAAACACAGATACGCAGTATTTT. Its translation is CAAGRNTDTQYF.

This clonotype showed up many times. The genes are TRBV10-3 and TRBJ2-7, with D uncertain. The CDR3 is 13 amino acids. In germline, CDR1 is ENHRY, CDR2 SYGVKD. Trimming left V 6 bases short and J 0 bases short, with 9 bases between. CDR3 nucleotide sequence: TGTGCCATCAGGGACCCAAGCTCCTACGAGCAGTACTTC. Translated: CAIRDPSSYEQYF.

J is TRBJ2-7 and V is TRBV13; D gene ambiguous. This CDR3 region has 13 residues. Germline CDR1 reads PRHDT; CDR2 reads FYEKMQ (reference sequence). V lost 4 bases, J lost 1 base, and 8 bases lay in between. The CDR3 reads CASSSSYSYEQYF. CDR3 DNA sequence: TGTGCCAGCAGCTCGAGTTATTCCTACGAGCAGTACTTC.

The V call is TRBV12-5, the J call TRBJ1-6; tentative D call: TRBD1 (6 bases). The CDR3 totals 17 residues. Per germline, CDR1 LGHNT and CDR2 FRNRAP. Trimming cost V 0 bases and J 7 bases, with 16 bases left between them. In DNA form, the CDR3 reads TGTGCTAGTGGTTTGGTCCTGGGGGGCGCAGGAAATTCACCCCTCCACTTT. This encodes CASGLVLGGAGNSPLHF. The full variable domain, completed using reference TRBV12-5 and TRBJ1-6, is DARVTQTPRHKVTEMGQEVTMRCQPILGHNTVFWYRQTMMQGLELLAYFRNRAPLDDSGMPKDRFSAEMPDATLATLKIQPSEPRDSAVYFCASGLVLGGAGNSPLHFGNGTRLTVT.

This clonotype was counted only a few times. The chain recombines TRBV4-3 with TRBJ2-3; D gene ambiguous. This CDR3 is built from 15 residues. CDR1 is LGHNA and CDR2 is YSLEER in the germline V gene. V shed 1 base and J shed 2 bases, with 10 bases lying between them. CDR3 sequence: CASSQAAAPTDTQYF. In nucleotides, the CDR3 is TGCGCCAGCAGCCAAGCCGCAGCCCCCACAGATACGCAGTATTTT.

This chain joins TRBV3-1 and TRBJ2-3; D gene ambiguous. Germline V gene sequence: CDR1 LGHDT, CDR2 YNNKEL (reference sequence). Trimming cost V 2 bases and J 3 bases, with 6 bases left between them. The CDR3 sequence is 13 residues long. CDR3 loop: CASSQQGTDTQYF. For the CDR3, the DNA is TGTGCCAGCAGCCAACAAGGAACAGATACGCAGTATTTT.

This clonotype showed up just a few times. The chain combines TRBV12-3 or TRBV12-4 with TRBJ1-2; 9 positions match TRBD1. With 7 bases clipped from V and 8 bases from J, the junction kept 8 bases outside the gene matches. CDR3 length: 13 amino acids. CDR3 amino acids: CASTRDRVGGYTF. As DNA, the CDR3 is TGTGCCAGCACCCGGGACAGGGTGGGGGGCTACACCTTC.